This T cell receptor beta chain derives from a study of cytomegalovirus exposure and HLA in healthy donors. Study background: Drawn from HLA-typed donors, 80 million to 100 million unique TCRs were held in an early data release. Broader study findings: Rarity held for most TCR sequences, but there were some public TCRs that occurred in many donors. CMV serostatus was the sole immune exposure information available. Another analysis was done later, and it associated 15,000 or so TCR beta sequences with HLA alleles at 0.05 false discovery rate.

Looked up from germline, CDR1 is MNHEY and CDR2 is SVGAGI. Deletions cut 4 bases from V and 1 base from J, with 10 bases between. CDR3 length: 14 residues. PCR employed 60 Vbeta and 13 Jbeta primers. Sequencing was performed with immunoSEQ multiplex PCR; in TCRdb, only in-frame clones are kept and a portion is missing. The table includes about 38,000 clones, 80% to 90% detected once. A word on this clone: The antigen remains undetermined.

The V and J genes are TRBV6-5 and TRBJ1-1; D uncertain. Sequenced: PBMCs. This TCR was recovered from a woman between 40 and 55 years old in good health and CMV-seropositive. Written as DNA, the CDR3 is TGTGCCAGCAGTTCCTCAGAGGGGAACACTGAAGCTTTCTTT. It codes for CASSSSEGNTEAFF.